Sequencing of this TCR beta chain was carried out in a study of breast tumors, draining lymph nodes, adjacent tissues. Turning to this clonotype: No antigen is known for it. Given a much more abundant clone one base away, this may be a read error.

Overall study results and limits: Tumor and nontumor repertoires were significantly more similar in luminal-like than in basal-like breast cancer. Tumors had less TCR diversity than lymph nodes, more than nontumor tissue. That most tumor T cells come from lymph nodes remained unproven. Most tumor T cells seemingly derive from lymph node, then expand in tumor.

Breast cancer patients provided tissue from their axillary draining lymph nodes. This CDR3 has 16 amino acids. V shed 6 bases, J shed 3 bases, and the junction held 7 bases outside the gene matches. Germline CDR1 is SGHDT and CDR2 is YYEEEE. From the multiplex PCR reads, TCRdb called clonotypes with MiXCR, one entry per CDR3 protein. Among some 170,000 distinct CDR3 sequences, 25% to 40% were seen once, and the ten largest hold more than 3.5%. The source material was axillary lymph node tissue. The rearrangement uses TRBV5-6 and TRBJ2-6; 9 bases are a match to TRBD1. The origin of this receptor is a female donor with breast cancer. Some clones in this sample may be carry-over from other donors' samples. CDR3 residues: CASNRDRAHGANVLTF. In DNA form, the CDR3 reads TGTGCCAGCAACCGGGACAGGGCGCATGGGGCCAACGTCCTGACTTTC. Full variable domain (rest looked up from reference TRBV5-6 and TRBJ2-6): DAGVTQSPTHLIKTRGQQVTLRCSPKSGHDTVSWYQQALGQGPQFIFQYYEEEERQRGNFPDRFSGHQFPNYSSELNVNALLLGDSALYLCASNRDRAHGANVLTFGAGSRLTVL.